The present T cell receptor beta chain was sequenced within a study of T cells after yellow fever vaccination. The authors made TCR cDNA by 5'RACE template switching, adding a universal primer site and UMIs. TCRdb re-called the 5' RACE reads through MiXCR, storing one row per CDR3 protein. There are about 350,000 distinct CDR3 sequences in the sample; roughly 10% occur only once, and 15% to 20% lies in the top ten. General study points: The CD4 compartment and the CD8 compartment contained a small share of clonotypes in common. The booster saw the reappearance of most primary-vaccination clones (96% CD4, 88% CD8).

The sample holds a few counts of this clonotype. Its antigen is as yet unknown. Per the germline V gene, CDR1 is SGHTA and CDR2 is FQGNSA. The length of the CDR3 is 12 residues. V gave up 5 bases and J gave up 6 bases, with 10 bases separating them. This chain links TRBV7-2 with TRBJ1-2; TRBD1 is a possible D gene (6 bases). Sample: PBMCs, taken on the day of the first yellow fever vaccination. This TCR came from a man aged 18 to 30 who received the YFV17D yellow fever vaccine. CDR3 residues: CASSLHRDGYTF. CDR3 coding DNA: TGTGCCAGCAGCCTCCACAGGGATGGCTACACCTTC. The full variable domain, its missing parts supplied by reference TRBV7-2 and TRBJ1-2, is GAGVSQSPSNKVTEKGKDVELRCDPISGHTALYWYRQSLGQGLEFLIYFQGNSAPDKSGLPSDRFSAERTGGSVSTLTIQRTQQEDSAVYLCASSLHRDGYTFGSGTRLTVV.